This entry lists 27 T cell receptor beta chains sequenced from one sample in a study of T cell repertoires in cytomegalovirus infection. TCRdb re-analysed the reads in MiXCR, keeping a single row per CDR3 protein. The sample comprises about 530,000 distinct CDR3 sequences, approximately 25% of which are singletons, and around 14% rests with the top ten. The sample was PBMCs. All receptors derive from a human donor in good health (CMV status not recorded). Some clones in this sample may be carry-over from other donors' samples.

This chain links TRBV6-5 with TRBJ1-2; possibly TRBD1 for D (5 bases). V lost 2 bases and J lost 9, with 16 bases in between. CDR3 length: 14 amino acids. Per the germline V gene, CDR1 is MNHEY and CDR2 is SVGAGI. The CDR3 DNA follows: TGTGCCAGCAGTTACGGGGCGGAACTAGGACGCTACACCTTC. It is translated as CASSYGAELGRYTF.

This clonotype showed up just once. The gene calls are TRBV14 and TRBJ1-4; perhaps TRBD1 as D (5 bases). With 1 base removed from V and 7 bases from J, the gap between germline ends came to 16 bases. The CDR3 consists of 16 residues. From germline, CDR1 is SGHDN and CDR2 FVKESK. Here the CDR3 DNA reads TGTGCCAGCAGCCAAGCAGGACAAAGGATAGCTGAAAAACTGTTTTTT. Amino acid sequence: CASSQAGQRIAEKLFF.

In this sample, this clonotype turned up many times. V is TRBV20-1 and J is TRBJ2-1; 12 bases are shared with TRBD1. Germline assignment: CDR1 DFQATT and CDR2 SNEGSKA (reference sequence). Trimming removed 0 bases from V and 6 bases from J; junction bases left unmatched: 6. CDR3 length: 16 residues. This CDR3 reads CSARDPGQGASNEQFF. The CDR3 bases are TGCAGTGCTAGAGATCCGGGACAGGGGGCAAGCAATGAGCAGTTCTTC.

The chain uses TRBV7-2 and TRBJ1-2; D perhaps matches TRBD1 (5 bases). The CDR3 sequence is 13 residues long. Germline V gene data show CDR1 as SGHTA and CDR2 as FQGNSA. Trimming took 4 bases from V and 3 from J, leaving 9 bases between them. Here the CDR3 DNA reads TGTGCCAGCAGCTCACAGGTCGACTATGGCTACACCTTC. Its translation is CASSSQVDYGYTF.

The rearrangement uses TRBV12-3 or TRBV12-4 and TRBJ2-1, with D unclear. CDR3 length: 14 amino acids. Deletions cut 7 bases from V and 9 bases from J, with 19 bases between. Here the CDR3 reads CASTLDSYTLEQFF. The CDR3 DNA is TGTGCCAGCACCTTAGACTCTTACACACTTGAGCAGTTCTTC.

This clonotype was seen only a few times. The chain carries TRBV7-8 and TRBJ2-1; D gene unclear. This CDR3 has 14 residues. Germline CDR1 and CDR2: SGHVS and FQNEAQ. V lost 6 bases and J 7 bases, leaving 16 bases between the germline ends. The CDR3 sequence is CASSGRSPTNEQFF. CDR3 coding DNA: TGTGCCAGCAGTGGTCGTTCCCCCACGAATGAGCAGTTCTTC.

This clonotype appeared a few times. This chain connects TRBV7-9 to TRBJ1-3, with D possibly TRBD1 on 5 matching bases. Germline V gene lookup returns CDR1 SEHNR and CDR2 FQNEAQ (reference sequence). Trimming stripped 5 bases from V and 0 bases from J, with 11 bases between. There are 15 residues in the CDR3. As DNA, the CDR3 is TGTGCCAGCAGCATCAGGGCTAGCTCTGGAAACACCATATATTTT. Encoded protein: CASSIRASSGNTIYF.

The chain links TRBV7-6 to TRBJ2-2; TRBD1 agrees at 11 bases. Unmatched junction bases numbered 3, after V lost 5 bases and J lost 7 bases. The CDR3 totals 14 residues. Per the germline V gene, CDR1 is SGHVS and CDR2 is FNYEAQ. The CDR3 DNA is TGTGCCAGCAGCCTCGGGACAGGGGGCGGGGAGCTGTTTTTT. It yields the protein CASSLGTGGGELFF. Complete variable domain (other parts from reference TRBV7-6 and TRBJ2-2): GAGVSQSPRYKVTKRGQDVALRCDPISGHVSLYWYRQALGQGPEFLTYFNYEAQQDKSGLPNDRFSAERPEGSISTLTIQRTEQRDSAMYRCASSLGTGGGELFFGEGSRLTVL.

This clonotype was detected a few times. The chain links TRBV6-4 to TRBJ2-3; 9 nucleotides line up with TRBD1. The ends lost 2 bases at V and 3 bases at J; junction bases unmatched: 3. CDR1 is MRHNA, CDR2 SNTAGT, per germline. The CDR3 extends over 15 amino acids. The CDR3: CASSDETGGTDTQYF. In DNA form, the CDR3 reads TGTGCCAGCAGTGACGAGACAGGGGGGACAGATACGCAGTATTTT.

The V gene is TRBV27, the J gene TRBJ2-1; tentatively, D is TRBD2 (6 bases). CDR1 and CDR2 (germline): MNHEY, SMNVEV (reference sequence). Between the trimmed V and J ends, which lost 4 bases and 0 bases, there was a span of 13 bases. The CDR3 has 16 amino acids. CDR3: CASSSRDSGSYNEQFF. The CDR3 nucleotides are TGTGCCAGCAGTTCAAGGGACTCCGGCTCCTACAATGAGCAGTTCTTC.

The table lists this clonotype with a few counts. The rearrangement links TRBV6-5 to TRBJ2-1; 11 bases map to TRBD2. From germline, CDR1 is MNHEY and CDR2 SVGAGI. This CDR3 region has 14 residues. The ends lost 8 bases at V and 6 bases at J; junction bases unmatched: 6. CDR3 amino acids: CASRNSGRVNEQFF. The DNA of the CDR3 is TGTGCCAGCCGGAATAGCGGGAGGGTCAATGAGCAGTTCTTC.

In its sample, this clonotype was seen a few times. The rearrangement uses TRBV28 and TRBJ2-1; D ambiguous. This CDR3 has 10 amino acids. The V and J ends lost 6 bases and 5 bases respectively, with 2 bases between them. In germline, CDR1 is MDHEN, CDR2 SYDVKM. The CDR3: CASSHNEQFF. CDR3 DNA: TGTGCCAGCAGCCACAATGAGCAGTTCTTC. The full variable domain, its missing parts supplied by reference TRBV28 and TRBJ2-1, is DVKVTQSSRYLVKRTGEKVFLECVQDMDHENMFWYRQDPGLGLRLIYFSYDVKMKEKGDIPEGYSVSREKKERFSLILESASTNQTSMYLCASSHNEQFFGPGTRLTVL.

This clonotype was found once. This chain connects TRBV24-1 to TRBJ2-5; the match to TRBD1 covers 7 bases. The V and J ends lost 3 bases and 1 base, in that order; junction bases with no gene match: 4. Germline V lookup: CDR1 KGHDR, CDR2 SFDVKD. CDR3 length equals 15 residues. CDR3: CATSDRTGSQETQYF. DNA of the CDR3: TGTGCCACCAGTGATAGGACAGGATCCCAAGAGACCCAGTACTTC.

The chain is built from TRBV6-1 and TRBJ2-1; 7 bases map to TRBD2. V shed 5 bases, J shed 5 bases, and the junction held 6 bases outside the gene matches. The CDR3 has 14 amino acids. In germline, CDR1 is MNHNS, CDR2 SASEGT. The CDR3 sequence: CASSLGGWDNEQFF. CDR3 sequence (DNA): TGTGCCAGCAGTCTCGGGGGGTGGGACAATGAGCAGTTCTTC.

Remarks on this clonotype: One junction end does not reproduce the germline sequence, and a read error may be involved. The rearrangement joins TRBV7-9 to TRBJ2-5; 8 bases agree with TRBD1. The CDR3 has 14 amino acids. The V gene's germline CDR1 is SEHNR and CDR2 FQNEAQ (reference sequence). CDR3 in DNA: TGTACCAGCAGCCGCCAGGGGGCTGAAGAGACCCAGTACTTC. This codes for CTSSRQGAEETQYF.

This clonotype was found a few times. The V call is TRBV7-6, the J call TRBJ1-1; 7 bases match TRBD1. The CDR3 runs 15 residues. Germline V lookup: CDR1 SGHVS, CDR2 FNYEAQ. V shed 4 bases and J 5 bases; nucleotides not matched to a gene: 10. The CDR3 coding sequence is TGTGCCAGCAGCTCGACAACAGGGGCACGGACTGAAGCTTTCTTT. Protein: CASSSTTGARTEAFF.

This clonotype was recorded at least ten times. The chain has TRBV28 and TRBJ1-1, with D unresolved. This CDR3 contains 13 residues. Trimming took off 6 bases at V and 0 bases at J, with 8 bases between the two ends. Germline CDR1 MDHEN, CDR2 SYDVKM. This chain's CDR3 is CASRDAVNTEAFF. In DNA form, the CDR3 reads TGTGCCAGCAGGGATGCTGTGAACACTGAAGCTTTCTTT.

This clonotype was recorded at least ten times. V usage is TRBV7-8 and J usage is TRBJ2-1; 8 bases are a match to TRBD2. From germline, CDR1 is SGHVS and CDR2 FQNEAQ. The CDR3 has 17 amino acids. V lost 5 bases, J lost 5 bases, and 14 bases stayed unmatched. The CDR3 reads CASSQGGLASSNNEQFF. The CDR3 DNA follows: TGTGCCAGCAGCCAGGGAGGACTAGCTTCTTCCAACAATGAGCAGTTCTTC.

This clonotype has at least ten counts. This chain joins TRBV28 and TRBJ2-5, with 11 bases aligning to TRBD2. CDR1 is MDHEN, CDR2 SYDVKM, per germline. V dropped 4 bases and J dropped 5; count of bases not matched to a gene: 3. This CDR3 is 14 amino acids long. For the CDR3, the DNA is TGTGCCAGCAGTTGGGCTAGCGGGAGGGAGACCCAGTACTTC. Amino acid sequence: CASSWASGRETQYF. The whole variable domain, remainder taken from reference TRBV28 and TRBJ2-5, is DVKVTQSSRYLVKRTGEKVFLECVQDMDHENMFWYRQDPGLGLRLIYFSYDVKMKEKGDIPEGYSVSREKKERFSLILESASTNQTSMYLCASSWASGRETQYFGPGTRLLVL.

The V call is TRBV5-1, the J call TRBJ1-2; D unresolved. V dropped 4 bases and J dropped 2 bases, with 9 bases sitting between them. The CDR3 has 13 residues. CDR1 and CDR2 (germline): SGHRS, YFSETQ. CDR3 region: CASSDNGNYGYTF. The CDR3 DNA sequence: TGCGCCAGCAGCGATAATGGAAACTATGGCTACACCTTC.

This clonotype was counted only a few times. CDR3 amino acids: CASSYSELAELAGELFF. Written as DNA, the CDR3 is TGTGCCAGCAGTTACTCGGAACTAGCGGAGCTCGCCGGGGAGCTGTTTTTT. The chain combines TRBV6-2 or TRBV6-3 with TRBJ2-2; TRBD2 matches 8 bases. The CDR3 consists of 17 residues. J was trimmed by 6 bases and V by 0 bases; bases with no gene match: 9. Germline V gene sequence: CDR1 MNHEY, CDR2 SVGEGT.

The V and J genes are TRBV23-1 and TRBJ2-7, with 9 bases aligning to TRBD1. TRBV23-1 counts as an open reading frame of uncertain function. The CDR3 is 14 residues long. The ends lost 3 bases at V and 5 bases at J; junction bases unmatched: 5. The CDR3 region is CASSHGRDRDEQYV. The DNA for the CDR3 is TGCGCCAGCAGTCACGGTCGGGACAGGGACGAGCAGTACGTC.

The chain links TRBV19 to TRBJ2-3; a weak D match, TRBD1 (6 bases). The CDR3 covers 14 residues. Germline-derived CDR1 and CDR2 are LNHDA and SQIVND (reference sequence). V lost 4 bases and J lost 2, with 10 bases in between. The CDR3, as DNA: TGTGCCAGTAGTAGAGGGGGAGTCACAGATACGCAGTATTTT. Translating it yields CASSRGGVTDTQYF.

This clonotype was seen only once. The chain employs TRBV7-6 and TRBJ2-1; TRBD2 matches 9 bases. CDR1 SGHVS and CDR2 FNYEAQ come from the germline V gene. This CDR3 contains 11 residues. V was clipped by 9 bases and J by 8 bases; unmatched bases: 2. The CDR3 bases are TGTGCCAGTGAGCGGGAGGATGAGCAGTTCTTC. Translating gives CASEREDEQFF.

This clonotype was observed at least ten times. The V call is TRBV28, the J call TRBJ2-7; D is ambiguous. The CDR3 contains 11 residues. The ends were cut back, 4 bases at V and 4 bases at J, with 5 bases in the middle. Germline loops: CDR1 MDHEN, CDR2 SYDVKM. The CDR3 DNA reads as TGTGCCAGCAGTTCAAGATACGAGCAGTACGTC. This gives the protein CASSSRYEQYV.

This clonotype was detected ten times or more. At one end the junction does not follow the germline gene, possibly because of a read error. This chain uses TRBV7-7 with TRBJ2-2; D unclear. The CDR3 extends over 12 amino acids. Per germline, CDR1 SSHAT and CDR2 FNYEAQ (reference sequence). CDR3 DNA: TGTGCTAGCAGCTCGCTCCCCGGGGAGCTGTTTTTT. Protein sequence: CASSSLPGELFF.

The V and J genes are TRBV18 and TRBJ2-2; D is unclear. CDR1 KGHSH and CDR2 LQKENI come from the germline V gene. V lost 3 bases and J lost 0, with 17 bases in between. This CDR3 is 18 amino acids long. This CDR3 reads CASSPIIGSFANTGELFF. CDR3 nucleotide sequence: TGTGCCAGCTCACCTATTATAGGCAGTTTCGCGAACACCGGGGAGCTGTTTTTT.